This is a list of T cell receptor beta chains from one sample in a study of CD8+CD57+ T cells in acquired aplastic anemia. TCRdb recomputed calls from the reads with MiXCR, one row per CDR3 protein. The table lists approximately 130,000 distinct CDR3 sequences, about 40% of them singletons, with approximately 2.6% in the top ten. The specimen was sorted CD4+, CD8+, or CD8+CD57+ T cells (not recorded which) from PBMCs. The receptors shown here come from a human donor with aplastic anemia. Both conserved end residues are part of each CDR3. D genes are given only for firm matches. Expanded clones get a size class; other rows say once, few or many, or leave the size out.

.,many,13,TRBV14,TRBJ1-1,CASSQSGNTEAFF,TGTGCCAGCAGCCAATCTGGGAACACTGAAGCTTTCTTT
TRBD2,.,15,TRBV11-1,TRBJ2-5,CASSLGTSGAETQYF,TGTGCCAGCAGCTTAGGGACTAGCGGGGCAGAGACCCAGTACTTC
.,many,13,TRBV6-1,TRBJ1-2,CASSEGSLSGYTF,TGTGCCAGCAGTGAAGGGTCTCTGAGTGGCTACACCTTC
TRBD1,.,12,TRBV29-1,TRBJ1-4,CSVEAGTVGLFF,TGCAGCGTTGAAGCTGGGACAGTCGGACTGTTTTTT
.,many,14,TRBV12-3/TRBV12-4,TRBJ1-6,CASSSASSNSPLHF,TGTGCCAGCAGTTCCGCCTCTTCTAACTCACCCCTCCACTTT
.,many,13,TRBV6-5,TRBJ2-5,CASSYSIVGTQYF,TGTGCCAGCAGTTACTCGATTGTGGGGACCCAGTACTTC
TRBD1,many,14,TRBV4-3,TRBJ1-2,CASSQAGQDYGYTF,TGCGCCAGCAGCCAAGCGGGACAGGACTATGGCTACACCTTC
.,many,13,TRBV7-6,TRBJ1-1,CASSKGQNTEAFF,TGTGCCAGCAGCAAGGGACAGAACACTGAAGCTTTCTTT
.,many,15,TRBV27,TRBJ1-2,CASRRHAGEFYGYTF,TGTGCCAGCAGGCGACACGCCGGGGAGTTCTATGGCTACACCTTC
TRBD1,many,16,TRBV4-3,TRBJ1-6,CASSPSLQGRNSPLHF,TGCGCCAGCAGCCCCTCCCTACAGGGGCGCAATTCACCCCTCCACTTT
TRBD1,.,14,TRBV15,TRBJ2-7,CATSSDRASYEQYF,TGTGCCACCAGCTCGGACAGGGCCTCCTACGAGCAGTACTTC
.,many,15,TRBV4-2,TRBJ1-5,CVSSQVWDIDQPQHF,TGTGTCAGCAGCCAAGTATGGGACATCGATCAGCCCCAGCATTTT
TRBD1,.,15,TRBV20-1,TRBJ2-5,CSAGGDRGVQETQYF,TGCAGTGCTGGGGGGGACAGGGGAGTCCAAGAGACCCAGTACTTC
TRBD2,.,16,TRBV5-1,TRBJ2-3,CASSQGLAGGRDTQYF,TGCGCCAGCAGCCAAGGACTAGCGGGGGGACGGGATACGCAGTATTTT
.,many,13,TRBV11-2,TRBJ1-2,CASSWGRGYGYTF,TGTGCCAGCAGCTGGGGGCGGGGCTATGGCTACACCTTC
TRBD2,.,14,TRBV19,TRBJ2-2,CASKRGGGTGELFF,TGTGCCAGTAAGCGGGGAGGTGGCACCGGGGAGCTGTTTTTT
.,many,14,TRBV7-2,TRBJ1-1,CASSLYNRNTEAFF,TGTGCCAGCAGCTTATATAACAGGAACACTGAAGCTTTCTTT